This T cell receptor beta chain stems from a study of T cells after yellow fever vaccination. Study observations and caveats: There was a small share of clonotypes that showed up in both the CD4 and CD8 compartments. Peaking on day 5 versus 15, the secondary response was faster but weaker. In FACS-sorted repertoires, abundant clonotypes from the bulk population could appear as contaminants.

This clonotype was found a few times. Its antigen remains unknown. The V and J ends lost 3 bases and 3 bases respectively, with 14 bases between them. The CDR3 totals 15 residues. Template switching with 5'RACE generated the TCR cDNA and added a universal primer site and UMIs. MiXCR, run by TCRdb on the 5' RACE reads, gives a single entry per CDR3 protein. The table records 250,000 to 350,000 distinct CDR3 sequences, 6.8% of them present only once. This TCR was recovered from a young man who received the YFV17D yellow fever vaccine. This sequence joins TRBV12-3 or TRBV12-4 and TRBJ1-1; tentatively, D is TRBD1 (5 bases). Sequenced here: PBMCs, sampled roughly 47 days after the first yellow fever vaccination. The CDR3 spells CASSFWAGGYTEAFF. The CDR3 nucleotides read TGTGCCAGCAGTTTTTGGGCGGGGGGTTACACTGAAGCTTTCTTT.